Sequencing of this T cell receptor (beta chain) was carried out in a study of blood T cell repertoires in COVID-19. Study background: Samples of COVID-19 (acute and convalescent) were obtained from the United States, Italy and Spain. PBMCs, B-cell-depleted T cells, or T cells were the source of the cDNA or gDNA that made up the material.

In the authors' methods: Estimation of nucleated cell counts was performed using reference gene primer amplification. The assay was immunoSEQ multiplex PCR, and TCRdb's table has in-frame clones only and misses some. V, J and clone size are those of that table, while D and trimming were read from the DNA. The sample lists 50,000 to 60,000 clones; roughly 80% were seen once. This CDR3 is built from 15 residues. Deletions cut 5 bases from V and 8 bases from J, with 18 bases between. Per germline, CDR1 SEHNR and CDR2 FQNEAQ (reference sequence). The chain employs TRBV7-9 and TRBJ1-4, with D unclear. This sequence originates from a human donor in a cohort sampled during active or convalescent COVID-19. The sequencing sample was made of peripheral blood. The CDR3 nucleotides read TGTGCCAGCAGCCCGGAGGGCAGACTTGAGGAAAAACTGTTTTTT. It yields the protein CASSPEGRLEEKLFF.